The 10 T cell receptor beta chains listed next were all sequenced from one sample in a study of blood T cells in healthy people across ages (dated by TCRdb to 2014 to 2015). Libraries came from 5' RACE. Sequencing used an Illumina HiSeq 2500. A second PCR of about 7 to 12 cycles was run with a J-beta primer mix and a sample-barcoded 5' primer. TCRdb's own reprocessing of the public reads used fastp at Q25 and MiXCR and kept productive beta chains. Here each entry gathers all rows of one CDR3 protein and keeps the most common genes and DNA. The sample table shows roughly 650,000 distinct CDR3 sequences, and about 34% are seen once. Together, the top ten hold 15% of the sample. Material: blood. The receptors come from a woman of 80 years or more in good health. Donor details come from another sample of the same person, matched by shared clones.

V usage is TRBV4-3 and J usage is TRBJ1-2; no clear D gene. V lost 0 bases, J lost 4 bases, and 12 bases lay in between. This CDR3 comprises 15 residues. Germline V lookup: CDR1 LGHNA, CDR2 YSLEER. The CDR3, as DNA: TGCGCCAGCAGCCAAGATGCCACCACCCCCTATGGCTACACCTTC. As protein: CASSQDATTPYGYTF.

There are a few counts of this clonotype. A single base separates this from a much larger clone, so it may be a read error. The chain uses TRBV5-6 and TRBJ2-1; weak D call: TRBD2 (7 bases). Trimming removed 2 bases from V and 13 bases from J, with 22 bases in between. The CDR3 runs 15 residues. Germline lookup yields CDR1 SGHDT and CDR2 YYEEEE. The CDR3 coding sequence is TGTGCCAGCAGCTTTGAGGGGGGGGCTCCAGAGACCCAGTTCTTC. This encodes CASSFEGGAPETQFF.

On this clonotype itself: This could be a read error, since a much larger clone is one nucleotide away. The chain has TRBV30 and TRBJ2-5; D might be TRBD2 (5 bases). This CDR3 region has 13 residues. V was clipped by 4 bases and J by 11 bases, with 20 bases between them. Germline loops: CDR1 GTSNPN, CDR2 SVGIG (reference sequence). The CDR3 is CAWTQNPDREQYF. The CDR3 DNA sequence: TGTGCCTGGACTCAAAACCCGGATAGGGAGCAGTACTTC.

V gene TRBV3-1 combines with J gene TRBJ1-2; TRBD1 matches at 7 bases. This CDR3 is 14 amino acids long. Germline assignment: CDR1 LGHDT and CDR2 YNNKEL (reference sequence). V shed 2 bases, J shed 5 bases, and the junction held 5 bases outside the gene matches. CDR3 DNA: TGTGCCAGCAGCCAACAGGGGGAGGTTTATGGCTACACCTTC. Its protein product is CASSQQGEVYGYTF.

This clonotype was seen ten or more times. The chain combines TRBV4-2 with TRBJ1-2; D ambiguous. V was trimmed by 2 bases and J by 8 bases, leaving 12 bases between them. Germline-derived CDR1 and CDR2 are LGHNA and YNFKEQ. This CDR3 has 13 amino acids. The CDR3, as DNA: TGTGCCAGCAGCCAATCCGGCACTTCCGGCTACACCTTC. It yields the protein CASSQSGTSGYTF.

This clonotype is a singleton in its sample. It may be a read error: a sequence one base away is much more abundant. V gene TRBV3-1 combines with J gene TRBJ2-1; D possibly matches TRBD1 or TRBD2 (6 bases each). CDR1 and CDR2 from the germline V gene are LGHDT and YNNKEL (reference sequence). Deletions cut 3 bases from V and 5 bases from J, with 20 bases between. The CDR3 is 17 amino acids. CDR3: CASSHGGRGGVNNEQFF. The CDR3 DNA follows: TGTGCCAGCAGCCATGGGGGCCGGGGCGGGGTTAACAATGAGCAGTTCTTC.

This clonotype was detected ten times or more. The CDR3, as DNA: TGTGCCAGCGCCGCACTAGCGGGCACCTACAATGAGCAGTTCTTC. Encoded protein: CASAALAGTYNEQFF. V usage is TRBV19 and J usage is TRBJ2-1; TRBD2 agrees at 9 bases. The CDR3 has 15 residues. Germline V gene data show CDR1 as LNHDA and CDR2 as SQIVND (reference sequence). With V trimmed by 9 bases and J by 2 bases, 8 bases remained unmatched.

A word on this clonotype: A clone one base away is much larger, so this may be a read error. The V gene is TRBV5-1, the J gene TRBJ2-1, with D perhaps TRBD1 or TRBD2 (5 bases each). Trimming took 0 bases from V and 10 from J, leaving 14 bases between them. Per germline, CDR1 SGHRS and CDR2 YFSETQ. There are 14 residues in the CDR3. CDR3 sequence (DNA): TGCGCCAGCAGCTTGGCTGGGGACCTCTACGAGCAGTTCTTC. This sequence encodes CASSLAGDLYEQFF. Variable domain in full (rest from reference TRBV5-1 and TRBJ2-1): KAGVTQTPRYLIKTRGQQVTLSCSPISGHRSVSWYQQTPGQGLQFLFEYFSETQRNKGNFPGRFSGRQFSNSRSEMNVSTLELGDSALYLCASSLAGDLYEQFFGPGTRLTVL.

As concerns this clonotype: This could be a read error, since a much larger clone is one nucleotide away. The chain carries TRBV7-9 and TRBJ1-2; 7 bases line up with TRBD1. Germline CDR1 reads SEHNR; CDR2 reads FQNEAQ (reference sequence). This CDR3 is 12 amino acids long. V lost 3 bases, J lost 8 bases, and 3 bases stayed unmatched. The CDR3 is CASSFTGVGYTF. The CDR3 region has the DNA TGTGCCAGCAGCTTTACAGGGGTCGGCTACACCTTC.

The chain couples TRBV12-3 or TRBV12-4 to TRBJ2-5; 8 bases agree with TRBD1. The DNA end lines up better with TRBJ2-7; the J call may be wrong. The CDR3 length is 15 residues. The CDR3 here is CASSYQVDRENEQYF. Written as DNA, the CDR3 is TGTGCCAGCAGTTACCAGGTGGACAGGGAGAACGAGCAGTACTTC.